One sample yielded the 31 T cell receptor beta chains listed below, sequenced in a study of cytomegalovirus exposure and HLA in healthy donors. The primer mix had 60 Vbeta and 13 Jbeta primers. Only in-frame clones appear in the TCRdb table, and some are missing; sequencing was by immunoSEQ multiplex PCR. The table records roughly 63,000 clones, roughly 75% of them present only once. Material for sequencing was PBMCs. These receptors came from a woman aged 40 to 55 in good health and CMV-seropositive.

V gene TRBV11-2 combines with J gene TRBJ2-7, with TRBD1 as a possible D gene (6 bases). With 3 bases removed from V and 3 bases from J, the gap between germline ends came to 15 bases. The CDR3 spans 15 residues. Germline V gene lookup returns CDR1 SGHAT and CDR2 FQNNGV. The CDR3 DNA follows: TGTGCCAGCAGCTTCGCAGACAGGAGTCGCTACGAGCAGTACTTC. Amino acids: CASSFADRSRYEQYF.

The CDR3 DNA sequence: TGTGCCAGCAGCGGGAGGGACTATCGCGACTCTGAAGCTTTCTTT. Its protein is CASSGRDYRDSEAFF. The chain uses TRBV5-4 and TRBJ1-1, with a possible D match to TRBD1 (5 bases). Germline V gene lookup returns CDR1 SGHNT and CDR2 YYREEE (reference sequence). V dropped 4 bases and J dropped 6 bases, with 19 bases sitting between them. The CDR3 extends over 15 amino acids.

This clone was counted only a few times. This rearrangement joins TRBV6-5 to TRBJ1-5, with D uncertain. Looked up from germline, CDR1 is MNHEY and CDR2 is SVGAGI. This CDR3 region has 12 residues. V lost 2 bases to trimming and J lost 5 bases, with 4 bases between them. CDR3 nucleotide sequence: TGTGCCAGCAGTTACGGAGATCAGCCCCAGCATTTT. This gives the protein CASSYGDQPQHF.

DNA for the CDR3: TGTGCCAGCAGCGTAGCACTGTATGGAAACACCATATATTTT. As protein: CASSVALYGNTIYF. This sequence joins TRBV9 and TRBJ1-3; D not resolved. V was pared by 0 bases and J by 3 bases, with 7 bases between. This CDR3 has 14 residues. Germline-derived CDR1 and CDR2 are SGDLS and YYNGEE.

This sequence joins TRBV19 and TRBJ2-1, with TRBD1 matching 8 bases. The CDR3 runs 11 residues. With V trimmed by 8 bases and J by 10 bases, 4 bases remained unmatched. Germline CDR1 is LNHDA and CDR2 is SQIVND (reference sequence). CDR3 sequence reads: CASGTGREQFF. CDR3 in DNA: TGTGCCAGTGGGACAGGCCGGGAGCAGTTCTTC. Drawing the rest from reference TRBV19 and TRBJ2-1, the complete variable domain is DGGITQSPKYLFRKEGQNVTLSCEQNLNHDAMYWYRQDPGQGLRLIYYSQIVNDFQKGDIAEGYSVSREKKESFPLTVTSAQKNPTAFYLCASGTGREQFFGPGTRLTVL.

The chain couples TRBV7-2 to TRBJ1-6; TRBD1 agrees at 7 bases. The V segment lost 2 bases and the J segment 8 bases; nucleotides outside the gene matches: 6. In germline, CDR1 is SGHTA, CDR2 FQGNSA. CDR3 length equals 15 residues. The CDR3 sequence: CASSLRGGRDSPLHF. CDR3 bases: TGTGCCAGCAGCTTACGAGGGGGCAGGGATTCACCCCTCCACTTT.

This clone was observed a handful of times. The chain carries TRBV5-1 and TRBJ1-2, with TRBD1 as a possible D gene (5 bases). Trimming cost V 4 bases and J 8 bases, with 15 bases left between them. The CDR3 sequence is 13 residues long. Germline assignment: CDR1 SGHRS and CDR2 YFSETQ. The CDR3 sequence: CASSQDLGHGYTF. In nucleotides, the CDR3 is TGCGCCAGCAGCCAAGATTTGGGGCACGGCTACACCTTC. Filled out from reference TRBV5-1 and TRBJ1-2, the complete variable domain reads KAGVTQTPRYLIKTRGQQVTLSCSPISGHRSVSWYQQTPGQGLQFLFEYFSETQRNKGNFPGRFSGRQFSNSRSEMNVSTLELGDSALYLCASSQDLGHGYTFGSGTRLTVV.

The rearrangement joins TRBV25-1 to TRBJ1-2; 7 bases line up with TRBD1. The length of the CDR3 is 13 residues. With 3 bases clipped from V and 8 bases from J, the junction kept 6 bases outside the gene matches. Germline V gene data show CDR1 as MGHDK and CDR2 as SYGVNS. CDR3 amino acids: CASSDTTGVGYTF. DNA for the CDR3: TGTGCCAGCAGTGACACCACAGGGGTGGGCTACACCTTC.

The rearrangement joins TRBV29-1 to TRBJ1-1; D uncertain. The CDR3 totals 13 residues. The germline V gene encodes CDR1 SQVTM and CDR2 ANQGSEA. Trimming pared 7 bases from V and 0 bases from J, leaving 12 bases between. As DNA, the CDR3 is TGCAGCGCCTGGCCGGGGATGAACACTGAAGCTTTCTTT. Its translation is CSAWPGMNTEAFF.

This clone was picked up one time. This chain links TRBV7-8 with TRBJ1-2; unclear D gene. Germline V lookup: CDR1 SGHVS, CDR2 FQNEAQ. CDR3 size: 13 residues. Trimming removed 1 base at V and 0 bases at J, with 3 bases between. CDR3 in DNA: TGTGCCAGCAGCTTAGATACTAACTATGGCTACACCTTC. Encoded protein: CASSLDTNYGYTF.

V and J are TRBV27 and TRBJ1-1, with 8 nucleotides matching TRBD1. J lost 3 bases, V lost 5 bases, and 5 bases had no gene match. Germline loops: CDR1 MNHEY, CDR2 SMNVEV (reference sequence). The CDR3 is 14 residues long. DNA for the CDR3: TGTGCCAGCAGTGACAGGGGAGGGGACACTGAAGCTTTCTTT. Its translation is CASSDRGGDTEAFF.

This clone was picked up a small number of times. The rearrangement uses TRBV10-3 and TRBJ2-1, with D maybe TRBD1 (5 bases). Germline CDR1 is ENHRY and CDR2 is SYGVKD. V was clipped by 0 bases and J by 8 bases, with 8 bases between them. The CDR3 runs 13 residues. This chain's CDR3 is CAISESLGDEQFF. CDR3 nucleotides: TGTGCCATCAGTGAGTCGTTAGGGGATGAGCAGTTCTTC.

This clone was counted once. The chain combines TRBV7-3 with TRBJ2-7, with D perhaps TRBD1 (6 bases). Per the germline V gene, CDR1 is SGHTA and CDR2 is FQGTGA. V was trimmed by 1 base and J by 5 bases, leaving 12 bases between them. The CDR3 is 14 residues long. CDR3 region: CASSLSPGTNEQYF. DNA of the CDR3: TGTGCCAGCAGCTTAAGTCCAGGGACAAACGAGCAGTACTTC.

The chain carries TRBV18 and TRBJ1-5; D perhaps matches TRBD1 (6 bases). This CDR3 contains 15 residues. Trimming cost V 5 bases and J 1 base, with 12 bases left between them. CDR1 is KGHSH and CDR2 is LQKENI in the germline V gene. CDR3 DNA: TGTGCCAGCTCATCAGGGGCAGGGAGCAATCAGCCCCAGCATTTT. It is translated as CASSSGAGSNQPQHF.

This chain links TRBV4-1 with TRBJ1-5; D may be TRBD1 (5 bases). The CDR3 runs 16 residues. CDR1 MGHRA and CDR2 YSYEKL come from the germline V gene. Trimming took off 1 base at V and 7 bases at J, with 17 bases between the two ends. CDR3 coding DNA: TGCGCCAGCAGCCAAGTGGACACCCGGATGAACCAGCCCCAGCATTTT. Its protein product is CASSQVDTRMNQPQHF.

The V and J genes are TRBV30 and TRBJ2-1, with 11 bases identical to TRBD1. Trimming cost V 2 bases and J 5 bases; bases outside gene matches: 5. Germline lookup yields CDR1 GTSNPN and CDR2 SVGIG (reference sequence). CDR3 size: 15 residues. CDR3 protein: CAWSLWDRGNNEQFF. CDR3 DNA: TGTGCCTGGAGTCTCTGGGACAGGGGGAACAATGAGCAGTTCTTC.

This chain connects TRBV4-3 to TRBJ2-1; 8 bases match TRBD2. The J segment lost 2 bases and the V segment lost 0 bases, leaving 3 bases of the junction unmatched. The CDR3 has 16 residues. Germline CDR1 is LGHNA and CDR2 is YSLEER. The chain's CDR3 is CASSQEPGGAYNEQFF. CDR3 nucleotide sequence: TGCGCCAGCAGCCAAGAACCCGGGGGGGCCTACAATGAGCAGTTCTTC.

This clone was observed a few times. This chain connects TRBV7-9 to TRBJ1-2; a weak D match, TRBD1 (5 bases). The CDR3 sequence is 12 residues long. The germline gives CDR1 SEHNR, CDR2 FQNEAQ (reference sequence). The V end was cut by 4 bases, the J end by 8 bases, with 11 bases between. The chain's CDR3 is CASSSGLEGYTF. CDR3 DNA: TGTGCCAGCAGCTCGGGACTCGAGGGCTACACCTTC. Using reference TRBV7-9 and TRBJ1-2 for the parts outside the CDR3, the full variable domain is DTGVSQNPRHKITKRGQNVTFRCDPISEHNRLYWYRQTLGQGPEFLTYFQNEAQLEKSRLLSDRFSAERPKGSFSTLEIQRTEQGDSAMYLCASSSGLEGYTFGSGTRLTVV.

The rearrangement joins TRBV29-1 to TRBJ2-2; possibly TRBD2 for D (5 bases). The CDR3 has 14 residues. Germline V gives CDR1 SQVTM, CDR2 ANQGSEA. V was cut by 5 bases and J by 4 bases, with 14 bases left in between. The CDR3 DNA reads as TGCAGCGTTCTCAGAGGGTTTGGCACCGGGGAGCTGTTTTTT. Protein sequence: CSVLRGFGTGELFF.

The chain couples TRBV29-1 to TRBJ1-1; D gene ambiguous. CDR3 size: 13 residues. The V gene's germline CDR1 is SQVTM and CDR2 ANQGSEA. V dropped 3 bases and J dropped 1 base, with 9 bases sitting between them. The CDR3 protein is CSVDMAGNTEAFF. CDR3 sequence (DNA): TGCAGCGTTGATATGGCGGGGAACACTGAAGCTTTCTTT.

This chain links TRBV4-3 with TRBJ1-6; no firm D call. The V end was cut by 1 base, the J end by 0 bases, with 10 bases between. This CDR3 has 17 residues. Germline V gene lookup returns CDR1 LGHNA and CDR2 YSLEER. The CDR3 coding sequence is TGCGCCAGCAGCCAAGGTCTGGGGAGCTCCTATAATTCACCCCTCCACTTT. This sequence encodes CASSQGLGSSYNSPLHF.

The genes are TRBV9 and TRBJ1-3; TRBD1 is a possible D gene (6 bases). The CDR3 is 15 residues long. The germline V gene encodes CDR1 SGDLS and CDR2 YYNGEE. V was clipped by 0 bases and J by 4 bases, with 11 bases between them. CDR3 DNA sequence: TGTGCCAGCAGCGTAGAGGGGGATAACGGAAACACCATATATTTT. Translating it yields CASSVEGDNGNTIYF. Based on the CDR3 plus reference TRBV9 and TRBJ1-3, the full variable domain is DSGVTQTPKHLITATGQRVTLRCSPRSGDLSVYWYQQSLDQGLQFLIQYYNGEERAKGNILERFSAQQFPDLHSELNLSSLELGDSALYFCASSVEGDNGNTIYFGEGSWLTVV.

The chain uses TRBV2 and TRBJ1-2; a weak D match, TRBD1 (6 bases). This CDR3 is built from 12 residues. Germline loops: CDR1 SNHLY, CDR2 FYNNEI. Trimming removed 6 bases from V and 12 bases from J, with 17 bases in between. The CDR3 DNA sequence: TGTGCCAGCAGCCCCAGGGGCGTAGGGAACACCTTC. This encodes CASSPRGVGNTF.

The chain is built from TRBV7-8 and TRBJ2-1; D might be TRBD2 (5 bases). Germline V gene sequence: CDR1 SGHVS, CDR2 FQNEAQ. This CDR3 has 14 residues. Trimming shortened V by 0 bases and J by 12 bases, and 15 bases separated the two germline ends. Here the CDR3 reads CASSLAASQVAQFF. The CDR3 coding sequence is TGTGCCAGCAGCTTAGCGGCTAGCCAGGTTGCGCAGTTCTTC.

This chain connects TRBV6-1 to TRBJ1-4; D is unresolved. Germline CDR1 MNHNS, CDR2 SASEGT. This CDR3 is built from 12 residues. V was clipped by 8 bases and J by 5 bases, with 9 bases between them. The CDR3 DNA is TGTGCCAGCGCGGGGTCGAATGAAAAACTGTTTTTT. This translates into CASAGSNEKLFF.

CDR3 coding DNA: TGCGCCAGCTACGCCGCGGGCTCCTACAATGAGCAGTTCTTC. Translation gives CASYAAGSYNEQFF. The rearrangement joins TRBV5-1 to TRBJ2-1; maybe TRBD2 (5 bases). This CDR3 spans 14 amino acids. The V end lost 7 bases, the J end lost 0 bases, and 11 bases lay between the germline ends. Germline CDR1 SGHRS, CDR2 YFSETQ.

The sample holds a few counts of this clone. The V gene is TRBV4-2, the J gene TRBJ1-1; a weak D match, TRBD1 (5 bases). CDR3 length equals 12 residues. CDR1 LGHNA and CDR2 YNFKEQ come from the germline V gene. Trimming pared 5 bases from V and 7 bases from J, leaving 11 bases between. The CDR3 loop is CASSSAGGEAFF. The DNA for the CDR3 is TGTGCCAGCAGCTCGGCCGGGGGTGAAGCTTTCTTT.

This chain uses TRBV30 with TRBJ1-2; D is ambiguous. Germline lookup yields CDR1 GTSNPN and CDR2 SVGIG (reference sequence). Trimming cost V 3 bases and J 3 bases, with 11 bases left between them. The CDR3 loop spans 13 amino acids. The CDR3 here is CAWRAPGDYGYTF. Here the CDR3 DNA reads TGTGCCTGGAGAGCCCCCGGAGACTATGGCTACACCTTC.

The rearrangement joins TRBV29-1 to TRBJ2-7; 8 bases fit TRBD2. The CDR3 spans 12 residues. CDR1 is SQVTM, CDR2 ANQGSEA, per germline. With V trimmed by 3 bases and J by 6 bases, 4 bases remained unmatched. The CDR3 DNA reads TGCAGCGTTGAGGCGGGGGGCCTCGAGCAGTACTTC. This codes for CSVEAGGLEQYF.

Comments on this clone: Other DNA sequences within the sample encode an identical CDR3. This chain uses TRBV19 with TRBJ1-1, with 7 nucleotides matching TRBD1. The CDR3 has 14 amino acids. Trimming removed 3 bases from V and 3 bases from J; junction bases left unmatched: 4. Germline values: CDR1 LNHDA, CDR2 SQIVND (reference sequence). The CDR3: CASSIGRGDTEAFF. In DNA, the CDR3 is TGTGCCAGTAGTATCGGCAGGGGGGACACTGAAGCTTTCTTT.

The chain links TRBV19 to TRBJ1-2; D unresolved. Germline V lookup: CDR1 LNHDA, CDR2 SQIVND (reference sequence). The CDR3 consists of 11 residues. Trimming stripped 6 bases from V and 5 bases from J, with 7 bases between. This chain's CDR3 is CASRTEYGYTF. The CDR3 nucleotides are TGTGCCAGTAGGACGGAGTATGGCTACACCTTC.